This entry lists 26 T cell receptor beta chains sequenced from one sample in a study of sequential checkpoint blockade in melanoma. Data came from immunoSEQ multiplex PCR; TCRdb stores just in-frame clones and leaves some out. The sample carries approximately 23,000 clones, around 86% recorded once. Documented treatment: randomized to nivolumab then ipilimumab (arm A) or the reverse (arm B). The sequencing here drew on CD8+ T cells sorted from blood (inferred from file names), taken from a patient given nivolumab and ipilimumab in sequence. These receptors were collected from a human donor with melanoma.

CDR3 nucleotide sequence: TGTGCCAGCAGTTTTCCGAGGACAGGGGGTGACCTCAGTCAGCCCCAGCATTTT. Its protein product is CASSFPRTGGDLSQPQHF. J is TRBJ1-5 and V is TRBV27; 10 bases match TRBD1. The germline CDR1 and CDR2 sequences are MNHEY and SMNVEV (reference sequence). Trimming cost V 3 bases and J 6 bases; bases outside gene matches: 14. The CDR3 has 18 amino acids.

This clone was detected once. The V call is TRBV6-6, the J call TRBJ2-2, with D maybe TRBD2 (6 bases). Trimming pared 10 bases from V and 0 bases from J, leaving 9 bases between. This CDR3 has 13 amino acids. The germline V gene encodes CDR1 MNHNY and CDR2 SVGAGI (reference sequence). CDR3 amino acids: CATSGANTGELFF. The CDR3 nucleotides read TGTGCCACCTCGGGGGCGAACACCGGGGAGCTGTTTTTT.

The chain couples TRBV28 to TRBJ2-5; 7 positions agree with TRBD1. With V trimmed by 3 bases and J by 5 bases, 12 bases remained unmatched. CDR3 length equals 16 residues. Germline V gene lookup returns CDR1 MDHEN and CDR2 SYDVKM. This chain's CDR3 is CASSFPPERDSETQYF. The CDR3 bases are TGTGCCAGCAGTTTCCCCCCAGAAAGGGACAGCGAGACCCAGTACTTC.

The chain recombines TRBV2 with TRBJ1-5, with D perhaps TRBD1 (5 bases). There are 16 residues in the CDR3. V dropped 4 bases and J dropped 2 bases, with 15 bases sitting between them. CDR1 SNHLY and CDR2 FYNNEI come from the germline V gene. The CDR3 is CASSASGGVGNQPQHF. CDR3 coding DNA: TGTGCCAGCAGTGCATCGGGGGGGGTCGGCAATCAGCCCCAGCATTTT.

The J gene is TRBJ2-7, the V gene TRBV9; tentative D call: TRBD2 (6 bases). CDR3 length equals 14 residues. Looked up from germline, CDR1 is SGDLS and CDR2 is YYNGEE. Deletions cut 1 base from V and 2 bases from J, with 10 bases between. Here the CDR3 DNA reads TGTGCCAGCAGCGTAATGGGGGGTGCCTACGAGCAGTACTTC. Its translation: CASSVMGGAYEQYF.

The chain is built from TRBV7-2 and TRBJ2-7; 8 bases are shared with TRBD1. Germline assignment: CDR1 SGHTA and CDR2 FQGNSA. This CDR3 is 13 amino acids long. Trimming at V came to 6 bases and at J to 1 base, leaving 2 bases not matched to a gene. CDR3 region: CASRGQVSYEQYF. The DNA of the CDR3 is TGTGCCAGCAGGGGACAGGTATCCTACGAGCAGTACTTC.

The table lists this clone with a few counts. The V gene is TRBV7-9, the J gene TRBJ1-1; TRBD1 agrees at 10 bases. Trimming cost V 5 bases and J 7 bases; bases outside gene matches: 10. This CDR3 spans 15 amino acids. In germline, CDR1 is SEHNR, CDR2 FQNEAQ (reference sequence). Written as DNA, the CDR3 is TGTGCCAGCAGCCCATTGCGGGGACAGGGGCATGAAGCTTTCTTT. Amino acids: CASSPLRGQGHEAFF.

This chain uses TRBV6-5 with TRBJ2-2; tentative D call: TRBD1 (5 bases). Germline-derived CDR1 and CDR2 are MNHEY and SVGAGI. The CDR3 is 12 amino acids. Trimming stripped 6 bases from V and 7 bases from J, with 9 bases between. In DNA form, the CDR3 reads TGTGCCAGCAGCGCAGGGTTCGGGGAGCTGTTTTTT. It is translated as CASSAGFGELFF.

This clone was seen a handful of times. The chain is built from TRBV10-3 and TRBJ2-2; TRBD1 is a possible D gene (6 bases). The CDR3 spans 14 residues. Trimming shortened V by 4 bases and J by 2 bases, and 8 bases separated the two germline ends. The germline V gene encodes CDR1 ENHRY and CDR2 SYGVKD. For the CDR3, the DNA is TGTGCCATCAGTGCTGGGACAAACACCGGGGAGCTGTTTTTT. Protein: CAISAGTNTGELFF.

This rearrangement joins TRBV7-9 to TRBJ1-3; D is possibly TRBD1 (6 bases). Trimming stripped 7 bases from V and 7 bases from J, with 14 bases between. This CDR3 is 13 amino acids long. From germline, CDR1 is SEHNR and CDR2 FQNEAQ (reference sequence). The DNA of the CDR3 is TGTGCCAGCACCCGGGACATGGGGAACACCATATATTTT. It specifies CASTRDMGNTIYF. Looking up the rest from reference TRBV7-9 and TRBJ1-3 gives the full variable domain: DTGVSQNPRHKITKRGQNVTFRCDPISEHNRLYWYRQTLGQGPEFLTYFQNEAQLEKSRLLSDRFSAERPKGSFSTLEIQRTEQGDSAMYLCASTRDMGNTIYFGEGSWLTVV.

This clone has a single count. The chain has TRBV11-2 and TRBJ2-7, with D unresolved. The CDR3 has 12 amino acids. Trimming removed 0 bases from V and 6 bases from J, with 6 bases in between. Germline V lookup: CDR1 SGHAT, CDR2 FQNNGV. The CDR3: CASSLDPGEQYF. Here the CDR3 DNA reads TGTGCCAGCAGCTTAGATCCGGGCGAGCAGTACTTC.

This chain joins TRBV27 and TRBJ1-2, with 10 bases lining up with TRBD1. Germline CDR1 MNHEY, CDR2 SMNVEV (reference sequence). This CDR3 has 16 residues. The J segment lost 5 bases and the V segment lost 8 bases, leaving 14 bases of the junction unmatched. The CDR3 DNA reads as TGTGCCAGCCGTTGGGGCGGAGGGACAGGGGTGTATGGCTACACCTTC. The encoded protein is CASRWGGGTGVYGYTF.

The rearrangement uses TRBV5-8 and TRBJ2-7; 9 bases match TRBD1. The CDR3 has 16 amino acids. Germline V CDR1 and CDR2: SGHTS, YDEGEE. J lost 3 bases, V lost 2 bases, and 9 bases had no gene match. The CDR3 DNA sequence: TGTGCCAGCAGCTTCGGAGTGGGACAGGGAAGCTACGAGCAGTACTTC. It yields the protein CASSFGVGQGSYEQYF.

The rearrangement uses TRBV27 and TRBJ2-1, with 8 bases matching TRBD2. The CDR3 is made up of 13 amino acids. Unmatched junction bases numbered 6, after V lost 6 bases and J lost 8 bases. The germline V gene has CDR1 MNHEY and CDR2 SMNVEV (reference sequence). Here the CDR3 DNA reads TGTGCCAGCAGACTAGCGGCCAGCTATGAGCAGTTCTTC. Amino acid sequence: CASRLAASYEQFF.

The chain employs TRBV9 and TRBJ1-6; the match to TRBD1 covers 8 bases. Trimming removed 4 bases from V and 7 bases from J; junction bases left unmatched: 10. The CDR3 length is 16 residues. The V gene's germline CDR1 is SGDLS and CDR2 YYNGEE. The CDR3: CASSPDRGDGNSPLHF. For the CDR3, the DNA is TGTGCCAGCAGCCCCGACAGGGGTGATGGGAATTCACCCCTCCACTTT.

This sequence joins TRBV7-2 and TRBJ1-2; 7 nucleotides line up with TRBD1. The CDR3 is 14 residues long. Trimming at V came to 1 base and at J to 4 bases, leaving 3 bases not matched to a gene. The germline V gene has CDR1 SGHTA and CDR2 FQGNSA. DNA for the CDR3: TGTGCCAGCAGCTTAGGGGACAGCCGCTATGGCTACACCTTC. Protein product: CASSLGDSRYGYTF.

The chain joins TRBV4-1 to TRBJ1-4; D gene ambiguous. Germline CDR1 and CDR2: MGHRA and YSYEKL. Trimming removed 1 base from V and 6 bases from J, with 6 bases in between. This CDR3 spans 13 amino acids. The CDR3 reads CASSQGLDEKLFF. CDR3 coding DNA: TGCGCCAGCAGCCAAGGCCTAGATGAAAAACTGTTTTTT.

Here the CDR3 reads CASSLFSSQTTEAFF. CDR3 coding DNA: TGTGCCAGCAGTCTATTTAGTTCCCAAACCACTGAAGCTTTCTTT. This chain joins TRBV28 and TRBJ1-1; D is uncertain. The ends were cut back, 5 bases at V and 4 bases at J, with 17 bases in the middle. The CDR3 is 15 amino acids. Germline CDR1 is MDHEN and CDR2 is SYDVKM.

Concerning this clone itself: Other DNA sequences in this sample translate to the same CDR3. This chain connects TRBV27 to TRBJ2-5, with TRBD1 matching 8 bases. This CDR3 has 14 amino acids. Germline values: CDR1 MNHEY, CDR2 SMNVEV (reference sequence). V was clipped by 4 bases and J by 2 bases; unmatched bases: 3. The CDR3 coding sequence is TGTGCCAGCAGTTCCAGACAGGGGCAAGAGACCCAGTACTTC. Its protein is CASSSRQGQETQYF.

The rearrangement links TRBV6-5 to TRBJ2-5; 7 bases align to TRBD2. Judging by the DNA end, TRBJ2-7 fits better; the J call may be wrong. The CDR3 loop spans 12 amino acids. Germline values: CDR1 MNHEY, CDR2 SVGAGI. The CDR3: CASSGGAYEQYF. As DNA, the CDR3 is TGTGCCAGCAGTGGGGGGGCCTACGAGCAGTACTTC.

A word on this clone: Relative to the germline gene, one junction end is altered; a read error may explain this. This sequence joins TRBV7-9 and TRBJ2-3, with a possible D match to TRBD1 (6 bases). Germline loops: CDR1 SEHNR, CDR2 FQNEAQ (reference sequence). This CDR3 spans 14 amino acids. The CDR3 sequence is CASRLGGATDTQYF. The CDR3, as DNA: TGTGCCAGCAGATTAGGGGGAGCCACAGATACGCAGTATTTT.

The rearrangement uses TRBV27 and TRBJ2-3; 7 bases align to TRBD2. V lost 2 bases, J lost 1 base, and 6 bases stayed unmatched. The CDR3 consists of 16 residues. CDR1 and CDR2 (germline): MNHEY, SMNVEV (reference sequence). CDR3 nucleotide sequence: TGTGCCAGCAGTTTAGGTGGGGGGGGAGGCACAGATACGCAGTATTTT. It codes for CASSLGGGGGTDTQYF.

CDR3 in amino acids: CASSFATGINYGYTF. CDR3 nucleotides: TGTGCCAGCAGTTTCGCGACAGGGATTAACTATGGCTACACCTTC. The J gene is TRBJ1-2, the V gene TRBV27; 7 positions agree with TRBD1. J lost 1 base, V lost 3 bases, and 5 bases had no gene match. CDR3 length equals 15 residues. Germline-derived CDR1 and CDR2 are MNHEY and SMNVEV (reference sequence).

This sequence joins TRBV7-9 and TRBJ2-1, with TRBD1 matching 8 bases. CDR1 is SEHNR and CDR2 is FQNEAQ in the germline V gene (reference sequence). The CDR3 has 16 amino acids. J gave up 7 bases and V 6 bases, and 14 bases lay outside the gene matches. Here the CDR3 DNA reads TGTGCCAGCAGGTCCCGGGACAGGACTTTTTTGAATGAGCAGTTCTTC. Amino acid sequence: CASRSRDRTFLNEQFF.

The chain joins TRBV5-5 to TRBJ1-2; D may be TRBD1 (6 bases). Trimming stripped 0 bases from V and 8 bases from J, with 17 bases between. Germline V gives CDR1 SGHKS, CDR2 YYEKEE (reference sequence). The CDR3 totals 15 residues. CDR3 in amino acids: CASSLERDGTQGYTF. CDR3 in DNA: TGTGCCAGCAGCTTGGAGAGGGACGGGACACAAGGCTACACCTTC. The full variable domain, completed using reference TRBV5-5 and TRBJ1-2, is DAGVTQSPTHLIKTRGQQVTLRCSPISGHKSVSWYQQVLGQGPQFIFQYYEKEERGRGNFPDRFSARQFPNYSSELNVNALLLGDSALYLCASSLERDGTQGYTFGSGTRLTVV.

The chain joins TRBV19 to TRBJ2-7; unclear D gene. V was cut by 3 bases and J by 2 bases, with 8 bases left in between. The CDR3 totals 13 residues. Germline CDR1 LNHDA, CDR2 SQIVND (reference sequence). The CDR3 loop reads CASSIHGTYEQYF. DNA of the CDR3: TGTGCCAGTAGTATTCACGGTACCTACGAGCAGTACTTC.